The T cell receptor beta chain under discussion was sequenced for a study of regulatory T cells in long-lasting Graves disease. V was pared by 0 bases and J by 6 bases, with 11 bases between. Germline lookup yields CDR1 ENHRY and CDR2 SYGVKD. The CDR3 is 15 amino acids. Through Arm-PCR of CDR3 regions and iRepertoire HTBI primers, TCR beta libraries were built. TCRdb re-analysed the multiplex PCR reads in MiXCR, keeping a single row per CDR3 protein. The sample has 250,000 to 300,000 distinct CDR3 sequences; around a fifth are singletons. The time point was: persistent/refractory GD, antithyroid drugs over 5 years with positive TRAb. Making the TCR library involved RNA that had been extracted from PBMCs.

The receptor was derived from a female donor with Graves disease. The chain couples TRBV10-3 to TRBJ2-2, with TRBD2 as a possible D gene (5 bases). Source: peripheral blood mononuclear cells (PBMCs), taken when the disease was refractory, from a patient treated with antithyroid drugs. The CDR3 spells CAISESGGSPGELFF. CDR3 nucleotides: TGTGCCATCAGTGAGTCCGGCGGGTCCCCCGGGGAGCTGTTTTTT.